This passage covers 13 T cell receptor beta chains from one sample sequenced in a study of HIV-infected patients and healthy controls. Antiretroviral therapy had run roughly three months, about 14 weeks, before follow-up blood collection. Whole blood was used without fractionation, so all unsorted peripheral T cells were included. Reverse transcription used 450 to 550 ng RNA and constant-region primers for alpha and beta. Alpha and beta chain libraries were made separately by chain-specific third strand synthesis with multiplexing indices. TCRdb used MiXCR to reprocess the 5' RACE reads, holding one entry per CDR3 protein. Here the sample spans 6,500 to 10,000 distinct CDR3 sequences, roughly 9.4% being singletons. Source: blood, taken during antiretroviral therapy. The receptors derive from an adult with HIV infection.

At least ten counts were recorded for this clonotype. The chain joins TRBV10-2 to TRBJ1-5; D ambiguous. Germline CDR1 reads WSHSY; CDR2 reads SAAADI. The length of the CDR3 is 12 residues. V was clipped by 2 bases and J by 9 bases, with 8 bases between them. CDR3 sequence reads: CASSEGWGPQHF. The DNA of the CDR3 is TGCGCCAGCAGTGAGGGTTGGGGGCCCCAGCATTTT.

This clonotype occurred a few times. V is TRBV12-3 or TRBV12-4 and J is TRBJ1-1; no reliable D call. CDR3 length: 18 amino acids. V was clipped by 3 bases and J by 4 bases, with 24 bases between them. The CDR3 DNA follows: TGTGCCAGCAGTTTTGGTTGGTGGCTCAACCGTGTTTCCACTGAAGCTTTCTTT. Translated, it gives CASSFGWWLNRVSTEAFF.

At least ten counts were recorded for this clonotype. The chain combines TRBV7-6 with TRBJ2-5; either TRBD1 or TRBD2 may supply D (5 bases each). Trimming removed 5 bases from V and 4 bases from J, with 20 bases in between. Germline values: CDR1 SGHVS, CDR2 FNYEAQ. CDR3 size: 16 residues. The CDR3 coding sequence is TGTGCCAGCAGCCCACCCGGGACCCATGTCACAGAGACCCAGTACTTC. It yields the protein CASSPPGTHVTETQYF.

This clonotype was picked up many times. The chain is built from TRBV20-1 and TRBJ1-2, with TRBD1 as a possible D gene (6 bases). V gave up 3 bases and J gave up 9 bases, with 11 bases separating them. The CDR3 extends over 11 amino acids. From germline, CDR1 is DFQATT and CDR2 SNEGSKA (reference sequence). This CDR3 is CSARIQGRYTF. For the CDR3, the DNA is TGCAGTGCTAGGATACAGGGACGCTACACCTTC.

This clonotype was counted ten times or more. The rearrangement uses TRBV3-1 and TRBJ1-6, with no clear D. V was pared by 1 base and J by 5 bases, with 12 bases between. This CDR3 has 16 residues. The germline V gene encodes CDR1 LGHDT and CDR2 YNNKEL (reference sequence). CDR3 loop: CASSQVLQTNNSPLHF. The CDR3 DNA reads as TGTGCCAGCAGCCAAGTCCTTCAAACAAATAATTCACCCCTCCACTTT.

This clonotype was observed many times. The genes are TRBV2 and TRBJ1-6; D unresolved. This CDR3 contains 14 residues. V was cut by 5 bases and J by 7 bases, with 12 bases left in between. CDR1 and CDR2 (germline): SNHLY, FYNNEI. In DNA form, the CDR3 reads TGTGCCAGCAGTCGAGACGTAGGAAATTCACCCCTCCACTTT. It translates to CASSRDVGNSPLHF.

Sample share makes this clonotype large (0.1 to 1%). CDR3 loop: CASSLFTNQPQHF. The DNA for the CDR3 is TGTGCCAGCAGTTTATTCACCAATCAGCCCCAGCATTTT. The chain is built from TRBV27 and TRBJ1-5; D unresolved. Germline loops: CDR1 MNHEY, CDR2 SMNVEV (reference sequence). There are 13 residues in the CDR3. V was pared by 1 base and J by 3 bases, with 4 bases between.

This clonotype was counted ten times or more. CDR3 sequence reads: CASSLESSYNEQFF. Here the CDR3 DNA reads TGTGCCAGCAGCCTCGAATCCTCCTACAATGAGCAGTTCTTC. The chain uses TRBV7-3 and TRBJ2-1, with D uncertain. CDR1 is SGHTA and CDR2 is FQGTGA in the germline V gene. The CDR3 runs to 14 residues. Trimming left V 5 bases short and J 0 bases short, with 8 bases between. Combining the CDR3 with reference TRBV7-3 and TRBJ2-1 gives the whole variable domain GAGVSQTPSNKVTEKGKYVELRCDPISGHTALYWYRQSLGQGPEFLIYFQGTGAADDSGLPNDRFFAVRPEGSVSTLKIQRTERGDSAVYLCASSLESSYNEQFFGPGTRLTVL.

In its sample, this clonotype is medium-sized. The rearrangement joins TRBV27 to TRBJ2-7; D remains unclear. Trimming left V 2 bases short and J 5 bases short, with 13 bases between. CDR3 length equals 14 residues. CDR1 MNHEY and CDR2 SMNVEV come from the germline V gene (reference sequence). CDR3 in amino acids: CASSLTPARNEQYF. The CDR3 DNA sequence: TGTGCCAGCAGTTTAACCCCGGCGAGAAACGAGCAGTACTTC.

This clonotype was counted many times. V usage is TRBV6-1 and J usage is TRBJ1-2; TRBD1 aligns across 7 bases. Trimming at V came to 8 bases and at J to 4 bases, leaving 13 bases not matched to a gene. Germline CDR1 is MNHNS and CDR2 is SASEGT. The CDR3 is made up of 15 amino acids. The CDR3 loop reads CASLMLIGTAYGYTF. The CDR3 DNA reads TGTGCCAGCCTAATGCTGATCGGGACAGCCTATGGCTACACCTTC.

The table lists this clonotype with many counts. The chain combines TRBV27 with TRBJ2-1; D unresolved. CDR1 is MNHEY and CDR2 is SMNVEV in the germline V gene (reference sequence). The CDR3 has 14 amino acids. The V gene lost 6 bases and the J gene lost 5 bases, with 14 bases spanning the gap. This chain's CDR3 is CASSRVQADNEQFF. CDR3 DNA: TGTGCCAGCAGCCGGGTGCAGGCCGACAATGAGCAGTTCTTC.

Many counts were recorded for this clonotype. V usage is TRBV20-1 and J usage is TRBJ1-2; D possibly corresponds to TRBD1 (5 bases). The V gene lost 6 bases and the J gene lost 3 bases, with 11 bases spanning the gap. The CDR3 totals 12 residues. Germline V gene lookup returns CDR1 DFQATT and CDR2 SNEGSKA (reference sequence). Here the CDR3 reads CSATDSYYGYTF. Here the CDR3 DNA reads TGCAGTGCAACAGACAGTTACTATGGCTACACCTTC.

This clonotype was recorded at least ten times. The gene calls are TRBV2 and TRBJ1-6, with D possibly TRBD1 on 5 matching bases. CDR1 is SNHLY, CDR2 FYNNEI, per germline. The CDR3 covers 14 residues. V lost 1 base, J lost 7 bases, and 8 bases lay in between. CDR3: CASSEGGGNSPLHF. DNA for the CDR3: TGTGCCAGCAGTGAAGGGGGCGGGAATTCACCCCTCCACTTT.